The T cell receptor beta chain described here comes from a study of CD8 T cells in ankylosing spondylitis. General study points: A CD8+ phenotype characterized the disease-linked clones, which were relatively rare in peripheral blood. Blood of patients with ankylosing spondylitis appeared to be characterized by a TCR beta motif of 8 or 9 highly homologous variants. In ankylosing spondylitis patients, matched synovial fluid reportedly showed significant enrichment of disease-linked clones.

This CDR3 contains 15 residues. J lost 0 bases, V lost 7 bases, and 3 bases had no gene match. This clonotype was found a few times. Its antigen remains unidentified. TCR beta libraries were made by quantitative 5'-RACE with molecular barcodes. TCRdb recomputed calls from the 5' RACE reads with MiXCR, one row per CDR3 protein. Among hundreds of thousands of distinct CDR3 sequences, about a fifth were seen once, and the ten largest hold roughly 3.6%. Sequencing input: blood, either unsorted or a sorted T cell fraction (not recorded which). The J gene is TRBJ2-2, the V gene TRBV12-3 or TRBV12-4; 9 bases are shared with TRBD2. The source is a female donor with ankylosing spondylitis or in good health (not recorded which). DNA for the CDR3: TGTGCCAGCACGGGACTAGCTGCGAACACCGGGGAGCTGTTTTTT. Translating it yields CASTGLAANTGELFF.